This T cell receptor (beta chain) was sequenced in a study of blood T cell repertoires in COVID-19. Background on the study: Researchers got acute and convalescent COVID-19 samples from the United States, Italy and Spain.

TCRdb's copy holds only in-frame clones and misses some; the assay was immunoSEQ multiplex PCR. The sample holds under 150,000 clones; over 85% are singletons and the top ten take around 3.7%. The CDR3 totals 15 residues. V lost 3 bases and J lost 7; bases outside the gene matches: 9. In germline, CDR1 is SGHRS, CDR2 YFSETQ. The J gene is TRBJ2-5, the V gene TRBV5-1, with 10 bases fitting TRBD1. The TCR sequence derives from a man in his fifties or sixties with active COVID-19. Source material: peripheral blood. The CDR3 DNA is TGCGCCAGCAGCTCCCCCGGGACAGGGGAAAGGACCCAGTACTTC. Translation: CASSSPGTGERTQYF.